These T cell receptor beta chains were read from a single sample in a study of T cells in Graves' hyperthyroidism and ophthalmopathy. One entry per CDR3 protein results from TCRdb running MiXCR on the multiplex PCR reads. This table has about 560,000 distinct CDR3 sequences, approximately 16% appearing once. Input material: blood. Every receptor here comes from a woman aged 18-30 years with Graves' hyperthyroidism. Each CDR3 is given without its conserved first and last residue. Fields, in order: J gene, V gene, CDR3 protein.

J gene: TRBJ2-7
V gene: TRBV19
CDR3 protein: ASSMFGYEQY

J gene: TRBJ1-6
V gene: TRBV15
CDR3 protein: ATSRLLRTGNVNSPLH

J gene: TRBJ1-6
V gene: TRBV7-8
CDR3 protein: ASSFSGKSVSPLH

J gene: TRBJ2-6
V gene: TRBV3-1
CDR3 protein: ASSQDDSGANVLT

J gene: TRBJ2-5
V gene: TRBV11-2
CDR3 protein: ASSFGLGPGEETQY

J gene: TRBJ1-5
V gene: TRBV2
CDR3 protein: ASNRDRPNQPQH

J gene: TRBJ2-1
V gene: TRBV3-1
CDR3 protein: ASSQEARSEQF

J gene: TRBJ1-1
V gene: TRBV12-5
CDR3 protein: ASGLKVSGATEAF

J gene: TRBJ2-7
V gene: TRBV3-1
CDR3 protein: ASSQEPQGLTEQY

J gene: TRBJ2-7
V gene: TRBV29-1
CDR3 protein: SVAGQVTDEQY

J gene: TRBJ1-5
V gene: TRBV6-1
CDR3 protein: ASSQKTARSNQPQH

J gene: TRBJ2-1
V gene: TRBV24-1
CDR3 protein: ATSDISGWGGNEQF

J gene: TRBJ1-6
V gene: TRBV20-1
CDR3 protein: SARVPQIREGSPLH

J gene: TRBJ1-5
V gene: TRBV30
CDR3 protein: AWSHQLRGSNQPQH

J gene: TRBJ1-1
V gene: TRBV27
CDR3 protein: ASSATGAGDTEAF

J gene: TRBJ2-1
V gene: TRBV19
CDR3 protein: ASSSRTSGRGAYNEQF

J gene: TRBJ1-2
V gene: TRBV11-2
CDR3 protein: ASSLEVGVNYGYT

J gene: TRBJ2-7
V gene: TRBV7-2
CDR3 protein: ASSLSWTSVYEQY